The 28 T cell receptor beta chains reported below all come from one sample, sequenced in a study of response to subunit inactivated influenza vaccine. TCRdb itself ran the RT-PCR reads through MiXCR, one entry per CDR3 protein. Of around 850,000 distinct CDR3 sequences in the sample, about a fifth are singletons; the top ten hold about 11%. The specimen was PBMCs from blood, collected roughly 5 days after vaccination. All receptors come from a man in his fifties who received an inactivated influenza vaccine.

This clonotype has more than one count but fewer than ten. The CDR3 nucleotides read TGCAGCGTGGAGGGCAGCCAAGAGACCCAGTACTTC. Protein sequence: CSVEGSQETQYF. The chain combines TRBV29-1 with TRBJ2-5; the D gene is possibly TRBD2 (6 bases). Trimming stripped 6 bases from V and 1 base from J, with 9 bases between. This CDR3 is 12 amino acids long. Germline lookup yields CDR1 SQVTM and CDR2 ANQGSEA.

This clonotype has just a few counts. V usage is TRBV9 and J usage is TRBJ2-1; 10 bases map to TRBD2. J lost 7 bases, V lost 3 bases, and 4 bases had no gene match. This CDR3 is built from 14 residues. The germline CDR1 and CDR2 sequences are SGDLS and YYNGEE. The CDR3 DNA reads as TGTGCCAGCAGCGGCGGACTAGCGGAGAATGAGCAGTTCTTC. It is translated as CASSGGLAENEQFF.

The rearrangement uses TRBV12-3 or TRBV12-4 and TRBJ2-1; D is uncertain. The germline V and J ends were trimmed by 6 bases and 8 bases, with 17 bases remaining between them. The CDR3 sequence is 14 residues long. In nucleotides, the CDR3 is TGTGCCAGCAGCACAGCTCGAGCCTTCGATGAGCAGTTCTTC. Translation: CASSTARAFDEQFF.

This clonotype was recorded a few times. The genes are TRBV6-1 and TRBJ2-2, with 10 bases fitting TRBD1. This CDR3 comprises 16 residues. Germline V gene sequence: CDR1 MNHNS, CDR2 SASEGT. The ends lost 3 bases at V and 7 bases at J; junction bases unmatched: 8. The CDR3 nucleotides are TGTGCCAGCAGTGAGCGGGACAGGGGAGCTCTCGGGGAGCTGTTTTTT. This encodes CASSERDRGALGELFF.

This clonotype was picked up a small number of times. V is TRBV9 and J is TRBJ2-5, with 9 bases identical to TRBD2. V lost 0 bases and J lost 2; bases outside the gene matches: 5. Germline lookup yields CDR1 SGDLS and CDR2 YYNGEE. The CDR3 length is 16 residues. In DNA, the CDR3 is TGTGCCAGCAGCGTAGGTAGCGGGAGTACTCAAGAGACCCAGTACTTC. This codes for CASSVGSGSTQETQYF. Full variable domain (remainder filled in from reference TRBV9 and TRBJ2-5): DSGVTQTPKHLITATGQRVTLRCSPRSGDLSVYWYQQSLDQGLQFLIQYYNGEERAKGNILERFSAQQFPDLHSELNLSSLELGDSALYFCASSVGSGSTQETQYFGPGTRLLVL.

This clonotype was seen at least ten times. This chain links TRBV7-2 with TRBJ2-1; D might be TRBD1 (5 bases). Trimming left V 2 bases short and J 9 bases short, with 11 bases between. Per the germline V gene, CDR1 is SGHTA and CDR2 is FQGNSA. This CDR3 is built from 13 residues. For the CDR3, the DNA is TGTGCCAGCAGCTTAAGGTTTAGGGGTGAGCAGTTCTTC. Encoded protein: CASSLRFRGEQFF.

This chain links TRBV10-3 with TRBJ2-7; 11 bases match TRBD1. With V trimmed by 8 bases and J by 7 bases, 10 bases remained unmatched. The CDR3 extends over 14 amino acids. Germline lookup yields CDR1 ENHRY and CDR2 SYGVKD. The CDR3 region is CAISGTGGLREQYF. CDR3 nucleotide sequence: TGTGCCATCTCCGGGACAGGGGGACTACGGGAGCAGTACTTC.

This clonotype showed up just a few times. The gene calls are TRBV10-3 and TRBJ1-2, with a possible D match to TRBD1 (6 bases). The germline V gene encodes CDR1 ENHRY and CDR2 SYGVKD. Trimming removed 2 bases from V and 8 bases from J, with 18 bases in between. The CDR3 has 15 residues. The DNA of the CDR3 is TGTGCCATCAGTGAGCGGGGACAAATAGAAGGCGGCTACACCTTC. Protein product: CAISERGQIEGGYTF.

In this sample, this clonotype turned up a few times. V usage is TRBV14 and J usage is TRBJ2-5, with TRBD1 matching 7 bases. The V segment lost 6 bases and the J segment 3 bases; nucleotides outside the gene matches: 4. The germline V gene has CDR1 SGHDN and CDR2 FVKESK. The CDR3 is made up of 13 amino acids. The CDR3 DNA is TGTGCCAGCAGGTGGCAGGGGGAAGAGACCCAGTACTTC. Its protein product is CASRWQGEETQYF.

This chain uses TRBV5-1 with TRBJ2-4, with a possible D match to TRBD1 (5 bases). V was trimmed by 7 bases and J by 9 bases, leaving 20 bases between them. This CDR3 spans 14 amino acids. Germline V gives CDR1 SGHRS, CDR2 YFSETQ. CDR3: CASASDSTSGIQYF. In DNA form, the CDR3 reads TGCGCCAGCGCCAGCGACAGCACGAGTGGCATTCAGTACTTC.

V gene TRBV27 combines with J gene TRBJ2-1, with D possibly being TRBD2 (5 bases). This CDR3 has 13 residues. Germline V gives CDR1 MNHEY, CDR2 SMNVEV (reference sequence). V was pared by 6 bases and J by 7 bases, with 13 bases between. The CDR3 spells CASRLVYRNEQFF. The CDR3 DNA sequence: TGTGCCAGCAGACTAGTGTATAGAAATGAGCAGTTCTTC.

This clonotype has more than one count but fewer than ten. The chain is built from TRBV5-4 and TRBJ1-4; TRBD1 agrees at 8 bases. The CDR3 has 14 residues. Germline CDR1 is SGHNT and CDR2 is YYREEE (reference sequence). V gave up 3 bases and J gave up 7 bases; unmatched junction bases: 5. The DNA for the CDR3 is TGTGCCAGCAGCTCATCGACAGGGGTTGAAAAACTGTTTTTT. As protein: CASSSSTGVEKLFF.

This clonotype was seen a few times. Here the CDR3 reads CSARDSRAGANTGELFF. CDR3 DNA: TGCAGTGCTAGAGATTCTCGGGCAGGGGCGAACACCGGGGAGCTGTTTTTT. V usage is TRBV20-1 and J usage is TRBJ2-2; D may be TRBD1 (6 bases). Between the trimmed V and J ends, which lost 0 bases and 0 bases, there was a span of 14 bases. The V gene's germline CDR1 is DFQATT and CDR2 SNEGSKA (reference sequence). CDR3 length: 17 amino acids.

This clonotype has a handful of counts. The chain couples TRBV11-2 to TRBJ1-5; a weak D match, TRBD1 (6 bases). CDR1 is SGHAT and CDR2 is FQNNGV in the germline V gene. Trimming cost V 6 bases and J 1 base, with 13 bases left between them. The CDR3 contains 15 residues. The CDR3 DNA reads as TGTGCCAGCAGTTCATTGCAGGGGAGCAATCAGCCCCAGCATTTT. This gives the protein CASSSLQGSNQPQHF.

The chain employs TRBV6-2 or TRBV6-3 and TRBJ1-1; tentative D call: TRBD1 (5 bases). This CDR3 is built from 14 residues. V gave up 10 bases and J gave up 6 bases, with 21 bases separating them. Germline V CDR1 and CDR2: MNHEY, SVGEGT. The CDR3 DNA sequence: TGTGCCATCGTGGGGCTCCGGGGAGTCTCTGAAGCTTTCTTT. Protein product: CAIVGLRGVSEAFF.

This clonotype was counted a few times. In nucleotides, the CDR3 is TGTGCCATCGATGAAAAACAGGGCTTGACAGATACGCAGTATTTT. Amino acids: CAIDEKQGLTDTQYF. The chain is built from TRBV6-1 and TRBJ2-3; tentatively, D is TRBD1 (6 bases). CDR1 and CDR2 from the germline V gene are MNHNS and SASEGT. This CDR3 is built from 15 residues. With 10 bases removed from V and 3 bases from J, the gap between germline ends came to 20 bases.

J is TRBJ2-6 and V is TRBV10-3; no definite D call. Trimming removed 0 bases at V and 4 bases at J, with 13 bases between. This CDR3 is 17 amino acids long. Looked up from germline, CDR1 is ENHRY and CDR2 is SYGVKD. The CDR3 bases are TGTGCCATCAGTGAGTCGGGAACGGTGAACGGGGCCAACGTCCTGACTTTC. This codes for CAISESGTVNGANVLTF.

This clonotype came up a few times. V is TRBV29-1 and J is TRBJ2-5; D possibly corresponds to TRBD1 (6 bases). The CDR3 runs 13 residues. CDR1 and CDR2 (germline): SQVTM, ANQGSEA. The ends were cut back, 4 bases at V and 3 bases at J, with 12 bases in the middle. CDR3 DNA: TGCAGCGTTGCCTTAGGACAGAAAGAGACCCAGTACTTC. Amino acids: CSVALGQKETQYF.

The chain employs TRBV5-1 and TRBJ1-5; TRBD1 is a possible D gene (5 bases). The ends were cut back, 9 bases at V and 0 bases at J, with 16 bases in the middle. The CDR3 sequence is 15 residues long. The germline CDR1 and CDR2 sequences are SGHRS and YFSETQ. Written as DNA, the CDR3 is TGCGCCACCGGGGCCCCGGCCTATAGCAATCAGCCCCAGCATTTT. Protein product: CATGAPAYSNQPQHF.

This clonotype was seen a few times. This sequence joins TRBV15 and TRBJ2-7; no definite D call. V lost 3 bases and J lost 3, with 12 bases in between. The CDR3 runs to 14 residues. Germline-derived CDR1 and CDR2 are LNHNV and YYDKDF (reference sequence). CDR3: CATSSVGSFYEQYF. The CDR3 coding sequence is TGTGCCACCAGCAGTGTCGGCTCTTTCTACGAGCAGTACTTC.

CDR3 loop: CASSVGGVGGEKLFF. The CDR3 nucleotides read TGTGCCAGCAGCGTAGGTGGAGTTGGGGGCGAAAAACTGTTTTTT. The V and J genes are TRBV9 and TRBJ1-4; D possibly corresponds to TRBD1 (6 bases). The CDR3 loop spans 15 amino acids. Trimming cost V 0 bases and J 8 bases, with 14 bases left between them. Germline assignment: CDR1 SGDLS and CDR2 YYNGEE. The full variable domain, in which reference TRBV9 and TRBJ1-4 provide the parts outside the CDR3, is DSGVTQTPKHLITATGQRVTLRCSPRSGDLSVYWYQQSLDQGLQFLIQYYNGEERAKGNILERFSAQQFPDLHSELNLSSLELGDSALYFCASSVGGVGGEKLFFGSGTQLSVL.

The chain is built from TRBV4-1 and TRBJ2-1; possibly TRBD2 for D (5 bases). CDR1 and CDR2 from the germline V gene are MGHRA and YSYEKL. The CDR3 spans 16 residues. V shed 1 base and J shed 5 bases, with 15 bases lying between them. The CDR3 DNA reads as TGCGCCAGCAGCCAAGTTGAGGTAGACGGGGACAATGAGCAGTTCTTC. This encodes CASSQVEVDGDNEQFF.

This clonotype was detected a few times. The chain uses TRBV30 and TRBJ1-1; D gene unclear. Trimming shortened V by 1 base and J by 0 bases, and 6 bases separated the two germline ends. This CDR3 contains 13 residues. The germline gives CDR1 GTSNPN, CDR2 SVGIG (reference sequence). In nucleotides, the CDR3 is TGTGCCTGGAGTGCTAGTCTGAACACTGAAGCTTTCTTT. Amino acids: CAWSASLNTEAFF.

This clonotype was counted many times. The V and J genes are TRBV12-3 or TRBV12-4 and TRBJ2-1; D gene unclear. V was clipped by 2 bases and J by 6 bases, with 2 bases between them. The length of the CDR3 is 11 residues. The DNA for the CDR3 is TGTGCCAGCAGTTTACGCAATGAGCAGTTCTTC. Translation: CASSLRNEQFF.

This clonotype was counted a few times. The chain couples TRBV6-2 or TRBV6-3 to TRBJ2-3; 7 nucleotides match TRBD1. The germline gives CDR1 MNHEY, CDR2 SVGEGT. The V and J ends lost 5 bases and 9 bases, in that order; junction bases with no gene match: 17. CDR3 length: 16 residues. CDR3 sequence reads: CASSPDRRANFRTQYF. The CDR3 DNA reads as TGTGCCAGCAGTCCGGACAGGCGGGCCAACTTCAGAACGCAGTATTTT.

The chain links TRBV20-1 to TRBJ2-2; 9 nucleotides align to TRBD2. The CDR3 totals 14 residues. Germline loops: CDR1 DFQATT, CDR2 SNEGSKA (reference sequence). Trimming removed 4 bases from V and 4 bases from J; junction bases left unmatched: 4. CDR3 in amino acids: CSANSGRGTGELFF. In DNA, the CDR3 is TGCAGTGCTAATAGCGGGAGAGGCACCGGGGAGCTGTTTTTT.

This clonotype was picked up many times. J is TRBJ1-3 and V is TRBV20-1, with D unclear. The CDR3 contains 14 residues. Germline CDR1 reads DFQATT; CDR2 reads SNEGSKA (reference sequence). Trimming removed 1 base at V and 0 bases at J, with 7 bases between. CDR3 protein: CSARAGSSGNTIYF. For the CDR3, the DNA is TGCAGTGCTAGAGCCGGGAGCTCTGGAAACACCATATATTTT.

This rearrangement joins TRBV4-1 to TRBJ2-5; D call uncertain. Germline lookup yields CDR1 MGHRA and CDR2 YSYEKL. The CDR3 loop spans 16 amino acids. The V gene lost 1 base and the J gene lost 2 bases, with 14 bases spanning the gap. DNA of the CDR3: TGCGCCAGCAGCCAAGTCCTGGGTAGTCGGCAAGAGACCCAGTACTTC. This translates into CASSQVLGSRQETQYF.